One sample yielded the 8 T cell receptor beta chains listed below, sequenced in a study of T cell responses to AZD1222 COVID-19 vaccine listed by TCRdb under 2021. The time point label corresponds to: about 28 days (+/-7) after the second vaccine dose. Preparation of the library involved the immunoSEQ multiplex PCR assay. TCRdb mirrors the immuneACCESS table, restricted to in-frame sequences. Some clones are absent from its copies; in checked studies, under half trace to an unresolved V gene, and the reason for the others is unknown. In this sample the table shows 150,000 to 200,000 clones, around nine tenths of which occur a single time. The ten top clones hold roughly 25% of the sample. The specimen was peripheral blood, collected 28 days after the second AZD1222 dose. Receptors originate from an adult who received the AZD1222 COVID-19 vaccine.

V and J are TRBV9 and TRBJ2-5, with a weak D call TRBD2 (6 bases). This CDR3 region has 18 residues. V was trimmed by 0 bases and J by 1 base, leaving 19 bases between them. Germline values: CDR1 SGDLS, CDR2 YYNGEE. In DNA form, the CDR3 reads TGTGCCAGCAGCGTAGCTACGTGGGGTAGCGGCTTCCAAGAGACCCAGTACTTC. Its translation is CASSVATWGSGFQETQYF. Full variable domain (rest looked up from reference TRBV9 and TRBJ2-5): DSGVTQTPKHLITATGQRVTLRCSPRSGDLSVYWYQQSLDQGLQFLIQYYNGEERAKGNILERFSAQQFPDLHSELNLSSLELGDSALYFCASSVATWGSGFQETQYFGPGTRLLVL.

The chain is built from TRBV7-2 and TRBJ2-7; D unclear. Trimming cost V 5 bases and J 12 bases, with 20 bases left between them. Germline assignment: CDR1 SGHTA and CDR2 FQGNSA. The CDR3 covers 13 residues. For the CDR3, the DNA is TGTGCCAGCAGCCTCGATGGGCCAAAGCTCGCGTACTTC. It codes for CASSLDGPKLAYF. Together with reference TRBV7-2 and TRBJ2-7, the CDR3 gives the full variable domain: GAGVSQSPSNKVTEKGKDVELRCDPISGHTALYWYRQSLGQGLEFLIYFQGNSAPDKSGLPSDRFSAERTGGSVSTLTIQRTQQEDSAVYLCASSLDGPKLAYFGPGTRLTVT.

The count of this clone is one. The chain recombines TRBV27 with TRBJ2-1; weak D call: TRBD1 (5 bases). The germline gives CDR1 MNHEY, CDR2 SMNVEV (reference sequence). The CDR3 length is 16 residues. Trimming left V 0 bases short and J 4 bases short, with 13 bases between. The CDR3 spells CASSLSSRDGYNEQFF. CDR3 in DNA: TGTGCCAGCAGTTTATCGAGCAGGGATGGGTACAATGAGCAGTTCTTC.

The count of this clone is one. This chain uses TRBV7-9 with TRBJ2-1, with D perhaps being TRBD1 or TRBD2 (5 bases each). The CDR3 is 15 amino acids. V lost 5 bases and J 7 bases, leaving 18 bases between the germline ends. CDR1 is SEHNR and CDR2 is FQNEAQ in the germline V gene (reference sequence). The CDR3 DNA follows: TGTGCCAGCAGCCAGCCGAACGGGGCGTGGAATGAGCAGTTCTTC. Its protein is CASSQPNGAWNEQFF.

The sample holds one count of this clone. This CDR3 reads CASRDIRLAPGANVLTF. CDR3 coding DNA: TGCGCCAGCAGGGACATAAGACTAGCGCCTGGGGCCAACGTCCTGACTTTC. V usage is TRBV5-1 and J usage is TRBJ2-6, with 8 nucleotides matching TRBD2. This CDR3 contains 17 residues. J gave up 2 bases and V 5 bases, and 9 bases lay outside the gene matches. Germline lookup yields CDR1 SGHRS and CDR2 YFSETQ. Looking up the rest from reference TRBV5-1 and TRBJ2-6 gives the full variable domain: KAGVTQTPRYLIKTRGQQVTLSCSPISGHRSVSWYQQTPGQGLQFLFEYFSETQRNKGNFPGRFSGRQFSNSRSEMNVSTLELGDSALYLCASRDIRLAPGANVLTFGAGSRLTVL.

The V gene is TRBV24-1, the J gene TRBJ2-7; unclear D gene. Germline V lookup: CDR1 KGHDR, CDR2 SFDVKD. The CDR3 runs to 13 residues. V was shortened by 6 bases and J by 0 bases, with 8 bases between the two germline ends. The CDR3 bases are TGTGCCACCAGTCCTCCAGCCTCCTACGAGCAGTACTTC. This gives the protein CATSPPASYEQYF.

V is TRBV12-3 or TRBV12-4 and J is TRBJ2-3, with a possible D match to TRBD2 (6 bases). V was shortened by 6 bases and J by 6 bases, with 10 bases between the two germline ends. The length of the CDR3 is 12 residues. CDR3 nucleotides: TGTGCCAGCAGCCCTGGGGGGGATACGCAGTATTTT. This sequence encodes CASSPGGDTQYF.

The genes are TRBV19 and TRBJ1-6, with D possibly matching TRBD1 (5 bases). Trimming took 4 bases from V and 10 from J, leaving 17 bases between them. The CDR3 loop spans 15 amino acids. Germline V gives CDR1 LNHDA, CDR2 SQIVND (reference sequence). CDR3 region: CASSNRDGRLSPLHF. The CDR3 nucleotides are TGTGCCAGTAGTAACCGGGACGGACGGCTCTCACCCCTCCACTTT.